The T cell receptor beta chain described here comes from a study of T cells after yellow fever vaccination. General study points: Shared CD4/CD8 clonotypes were a small share, likely from convergent recombination. The study found a weaker secondary response that peaked faster, day 5 versus 15.

This clonotype was detected many times. What it binds is not known. Template switching with 5'RACE generated the TCR cDNA and added a universal primer site and UMIs. Using its own MiXCR run on the 5' RACE reads, TCRdb lists one record per CDR3 protein. The sample records around 100,000 distinct CDR3 sequences, 7.5% to 9.5% being singletons. The clonotype comes from a man aged 30-40 years who received the YFV17D yellow fever vaccine. The source material was CD8+ T cells sorted from PBMCs, sampled 45 days after the yellow fever booster vaccination.

The CDR3 coding sequence is TGTGCCAGCAGTTGGGGACAGGGAAACACTGAAGCTTTCTTT. Its translation: CASSWGQGNTEAFF. J is TRBJ1-1 and V is TRBV6-5; 9 bases align to TRBD1. The length of the CDR3 is 14 residues. With 4 bases clipped from V and 2 bases from J, the junction kept 2 bases outside the gene matches. In germline, CDR1 is MNHEY, CDR2 SVGAGI.